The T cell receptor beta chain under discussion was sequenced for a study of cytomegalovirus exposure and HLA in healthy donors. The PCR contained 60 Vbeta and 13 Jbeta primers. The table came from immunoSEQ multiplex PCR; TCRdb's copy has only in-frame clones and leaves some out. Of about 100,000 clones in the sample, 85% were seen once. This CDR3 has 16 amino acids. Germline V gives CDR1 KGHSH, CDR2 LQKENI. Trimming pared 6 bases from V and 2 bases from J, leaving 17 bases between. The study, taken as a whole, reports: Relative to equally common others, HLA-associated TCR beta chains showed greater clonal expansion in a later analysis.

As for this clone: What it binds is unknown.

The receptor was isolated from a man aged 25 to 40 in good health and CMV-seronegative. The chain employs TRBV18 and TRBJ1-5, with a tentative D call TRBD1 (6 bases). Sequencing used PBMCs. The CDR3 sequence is CASSYKRGGGNQPQHF. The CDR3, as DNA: TGTGCCAGCTCCTACAAAAGGGGGGGCGGCAATCAGCCCCAGCATTTT. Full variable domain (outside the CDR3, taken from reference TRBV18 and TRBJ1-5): NAGVMQNPRHLVRRRGQEARLRCSPMKGHSHVYWYRQLPEEGLKFMVYLQKENIIDESGMPKERFSAEFPKEGPSILRIQQVVRGDSAAYFCASSYKRGGGNQPQHFGDGTRLSIL.